This entry features one T cell receptor beta chain sequence. This clone's antigen is unknown. Per-base quality was not reported, and no clone a single base away is much larger than it. The data stem from a study of OX40 agonist ivuxolimab in advanced cancers. Study-level background: Ivuxolimab, which targeted the costimulatory receptor OX40 (CD134), was an agonistic, fully human IgG2 monoclonal antibody. Intravenous ivuxolimab was administered to patients every 2 weeks at six dose levels: 0.01, 0.1, 0.3, 1.5, 3 and 10 mg/kg. Of the roughly 52 dose-escalation patients, hepatocellular carcinoma was present in about 20, melanoma in some 15, renal cell carcinoma in 9 and head and neck cancer in 9. In the dose-escalation cohort, 70% to 85% of patients were male, and the mean age was 60 years with a range of about 23 to 79. Prior anti-PD-1, anti-PD-L1 or anti-CTLA-4 therapy was permitted, and 40% of dose-escalation patients had received checkpoint inhibitors. Three dose-escalation patients achieved partial responses, one with hepatocellular carcinoma and two with cutaneous melanoma. Peripheral TCRbeta sequencing aimed to test whether ivuxolimab altered TCR sequence diversity and caused clonal T-cell expansion. The paper covers the monotherapy dose-escalation part of the phase I ivuxolimab trial, which included N = 52 patients.

Genomic DNA was isolated from the sorted cells so that the TCRbeta CDR3 region could be sequenced. The immunoSEQ Assay was used for sequencing of TCRbeta CDR3 regions. TCRdb retrieved this table from immuneACCESS and kept in-frame rearrangements only. Not all clones are present; in checked studies, unresolved V genes account for under half, and no reason is known for the remainder. This sample lists approximately 56,000 clones; 75% to 90% were detected once. The ten biggest clones cover nearly 0.7% of the sample. Patients with a history of autoimmune disease or receiving systemic immunosuppression were excluded from the trial. Peripheral blood for TCR sequencing was collected from all dose cohorts at baseline, on cycle 4 day 1, and on cycle 7 day 1. Samples were obtained from an open-label, multicenter, first-in-human phase I dose-escalation trial of ivuxolimab. Adults with locally advanced or metastatic melanoma, renal cell carcinoma, hepatocellular carcinoma or head and neck squamous cell carcinoma were enrolled in the trial. Before TCR sequencing, CD4+ T cells and CD8+ T cells were sorted from peripheral blood as separate populations.

CDR3 length: 17 amino acids, cysteine to phenylalanine. CDR3 DNA is the only sequence kept; it has 51 bases, read in frame from the first base. From a lookup of the germline V gene (reference sequence), CDR1 and CDR2 are SGHNT and YYREEE. Trimming removed 0 bases from V and 4 bases from J, leaving 14 bases between the germline ends. Study-wide conclusions, independent of this receptor: After ivuxolimab, CD8+ T cells had more expanded clones than CD4+ T cells on average. At doses from 0.1 to 3.0 mg/kg, clonal expansion was seen in both CD4+ and CD8+ blood T cells between baseline and week 6. Partial responders in the 0.1-3.0 mg/kg groups had among the lowest normalized peripheral clonal expansion, especially among CD8+ T cells. Low levels of normalized T-cell clonal expansion were also seen in some nonresponding patients. The antigen specificity of the clonally expanded peripheral T cells was not determined.

The sequence was collected from an adult with an advanced solid tumor such as melanoma, head and neck, liver or kidney cancer. The sample was CD4+ or CD8+ T cells sorted from blood, taken in a trial of the OX40 agonist ivuxolimab. The V gene is TRBV5-4 and the J gene is TRBJ1-6; a tentative D match to TRBD1 spans 6 bases. CDR3 protein: CASSLGQGIAYNSPLHF. The DNA is TGTGCCAGCAGCTTGGGGCAGGGGATAGCATATAATTCACCCCTCCACTTT. Extended through the reference TRBV5-4 and TRBJ1-6 proteins, this CDR3 yields the full variable domain: ETGVTQSPTHLIKTRGQQVTLRCSSQSGHNTVSWYQQALGQGPQFIFQYYREEENGRGNFPPRFSGLQFPNYSSELNVNALELDDSALYLCASSLGQGIAYNSPLHFGNGTRLTVT.